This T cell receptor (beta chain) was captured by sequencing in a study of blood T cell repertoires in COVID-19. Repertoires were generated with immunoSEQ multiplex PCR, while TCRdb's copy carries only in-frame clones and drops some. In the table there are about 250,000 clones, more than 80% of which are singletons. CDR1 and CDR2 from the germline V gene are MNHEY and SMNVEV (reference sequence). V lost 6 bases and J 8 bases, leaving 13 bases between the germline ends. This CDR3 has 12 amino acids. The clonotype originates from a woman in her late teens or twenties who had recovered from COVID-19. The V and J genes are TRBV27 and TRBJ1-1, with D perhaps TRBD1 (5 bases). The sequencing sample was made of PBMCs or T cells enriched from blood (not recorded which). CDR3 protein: CASSPGAGEAFF. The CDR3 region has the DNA TGTGCCAGCAGCCCTGGAGCAGGGGAAGCTTTCTTT.